This is a list of T cell receptor beta chains from one sample in a study of cytomegalovirus exposure and HLA in healthy donors. Data came from immunoSEQ multiplex PCR; TCRdb stores just in-frame clones and leaves some out. The profile covers 250,000 to 350,000 clones, with 80% to 90% appearing a single time and around 4.2% taken by the ten largest. The sequenced sample consisted of PBMCs. The receptor source for this set is a man aged 35 to 55 in good health and CMV-seropositive. Both conserved end residues are part of each CDR3. Each record gives: V gene, J gene, clone size, D gene, CDR3 protein, CDR3 DNA. The D gene is left open where the match is weak. Clone size appears in some rows only: once, few, many, or a class for an expanded clone.

>TRBV7-9|TRBJ1-4|.|.
CASSARGEKLFF
TGTGCCAGCAGCGCTCGGGGGGAAAAACTGTTTTTT
>TRBV27|TRBJ1-1|.|.
CASSLSGGTEAFF
TGTGCCAGCAGTTTATCAGGGGGCACTGAAGCTTTCTTT
>TRBV27|TRBJ1-5|.|TRBD1
CASSSTGTGNGQPQHF
TGTGCCAGCAGTTCCACCGGGACAGGGAATGGTCAGCCCCAGCATTTT
>TRBV4-2|TRBJ2-7|.|TRBD2
CASSQAGLAASYEQYF
TGTGCCAGCAGCCAGGCGGGACTAGCGGCCTCCTACGAGCAGTACTTC
>TRBV5-1|TRBJ2-3|.|TRBD2
CASSLALAATDTQYF
TGCGCCAGCAGCTTGGCTCTAGCGGCCACAGATACGCAGTATTTT
>TRBV28|TRBJ2-3|once|TRBD2
CASSFREGHAGTQYF
TGTGCCAGCAGTTTTCGGGAGGGCCATGCAGGTACGCAGTATTTT
>TRBV30|TRBJ2-1|.|.
CAWSVRLLDEQFF
TGTGCCTGGAGTGTAAGACTTCTCGACGAGCAGTTCTTC
>TRBV27|TRBJ2-1|.|.
CASSLTGNSYNEQFF
TGTGCCAGCAGTCTAACAGGGAACTCCTACAATGAGCAGTTCTTC
>TRBV7-9|TRBJ2-1|.|TRBD2
CASSLWLRASGSYEQFF
TGTGCCAGCAGCTTATGGCTTCGGGCTAGCGGGAGTTATGAGCAGTTCTTC
>TRBV19|TRBJ2-7|.|TRBD2
CASSIFSRIMGTSGTEQYF
TGTGCCAGTAGTATCTTTTCCCGGATTATGGGTACTAGCGGGACCGAGCAGTACTTC
>TRBV18|TRBJ2-7|.|TRBD1
CASSRTGRSSYEQYF
TGTGCCAGCTCACGGACAGGGCGGAGCTCCTACGAGCAGTACTTC
>TRBV5-6|TRBJ2-5|.|TRBD2
CASSLLREGRETQYF
TGTGCCAGCAGCTTGTTGCGGGAGGGCCGGGAGACCCAGTACTTC
>TRBV4-3|TRBJ2-7|.|.
CASSPGVGLYEQYF
TGCGCCAGCAGCCCCGGGGTGGGTCTCTACGAGCAGTACTTC
>TRBV7-6|TRBJ2-2|.|TRBD1
CASSLGQGADGELFF
TGTGCCAGCAGCTTGGGACAGGGGGCGGACGGGGAGCTGTTTTTT
>TRBV4-1|TRBJ2-7|.|.
CASSQDPGFYEQYF
TGCGCCAGCAGCCAGGACCCGGGATTCTACGAGCAGTACTTC
>TRBV6-6|TRBJ1-2|.|.
CASSPTPTGFYGYTF
TGTGCCAGCAGCCCAACCCCGACGGGATTCTATGGCTACACCTTC
>TRBV5-6|TRBJ2-1|.|TRBD2
CASSFIAGGGEQFF
TGTGCCAGCAGCTTCATAGCGGGCGGAGGTGAGCAGTTCTTC
>TRBV11-2|TRBJ2-2|.|TRBD1
CASSFPRDRGQSGELFF
TGTGCCAGCAGCTTTCCCCGGGACAGGGGGCAAAGCGGGGAGCTGTTTTTT
>TRBV4-1|TRBJ2-5|.|TRBD1
CASSQGLGTGSEETQYF
TGCGCCAGCAGCCAAGGATTGGGGACAGGGAGCGAAGAGACCCAGTACTTC
>TRBV28|TRBJ2-7|.|TRBD2
CASALLREWSYEQYF
TGTGCCAGTGCCCTCTTGCGGGAGTGGTCCTACGAGCAGTACTTC
>TRBV6-1|TRBJ1-2|once|.
CASGSITGVGYGYTF
TGTGCCAGCGGCTCCATAACGGGGGTCGGATATGGCTACACCTTC
>TRBV28|TRBJ2-3|.|TRBD1
CASRTGGTDTQYF
TGTGCCAGCAGGACAGGGGGGACAGATACGCAGTATTTT
>TRBV28|TRBJ2-7|.|TRBD2
CASSSFSSGRYEQYF
TGTGCCAGCAGTTCCTTCTCTAGCGGGAGGTACGAGCAGTACTTC
>TRBV7-2|TRBJ1-5|.|.
CASSLVGGASNQPQHF
TGTGCCAGCAGCTTAGTGGGGGGGGCTAGCAATCAGCCCCAGCATTTT
>TRBV19|TRBJ2-7|.|.
CASRLGPGFYEQYF
TGTGCCAGTAGGCTGGGTCCGGGATTCTACGAGCAGTACTTC
>TRBV27|TRBJ2-2|.|TRBD2
CASSSGLAGATGELFF
TGTGCCAGCAGTTCGGGACTAGCGGGAGCCACCGGGGAGCTGTTTTTT
>TRBV10-1|TRBJ2-2|.|.
CASSKGGANTGELFF
TGCGCCAGCAGTAAGGGGGGGGCGAACACCGGGGAGCTGTTTTTT
>TRBV5-1|TRBJ1-2|.|.
CASSPGLGYTF
TGCGCCAGCAGCCCTGGGCTCGGCTACACCTTC
>TRBV27|TRBJ2-1|.|.
CASSLSSYNEQFF
TGTGCCAGCAGTTTATCCAGCTACAATGAGCAGTTCTTC
>TRBV11-3|TRBJ2-2|.|.
CASSLAPGTGELFF
TGTGCCAGCAGCTTAGCCCCAGGCACCGGGGAGCTGTTTTTT
>TRBV2|TRBJ1-2|once|.
CASSEAAYGYTF
TGTGCCAGCAGTGAGGCGGCATATGGCTACACCTTC
>TRBV4-1|TRBJ2-5|.|TRBD2
CASSQGFWREGYQETQYF
TGCGCCAGCAGCCAAGGGTTTTGGCGGGAGGGGTACCAAGAGACCCAGTACTTC
>TRBV19|TRBJ2-7|.|TRBD2
CASSISIGGGYEQYF
TGTGCCAGTAGTATCTCCATTGGGGGGGGCTACGAGCAGTACTTC
>TRBV29-1|TRBJ2-3|.|.
CSATEGASTDTQYF
TGCAGCGCGACGGAGGGGGCCAGCACAGATACGCAGTATTTT
>TRBV5-4|TRBJ1-1|.|TRBD1
CASSFSGTGLNTEAFF
TGCGCCAGCAGCTTTTCCGGGACAGGGTTGAACACTGAAGCTTTCTTT
>TRBV6-5|TRBJ2-7|.|TRBD2
CASRPSGRASAQYF
TGTGCCAGCAGGCCTAGCGGGAGGGCCTCTGCGCAGTACTTC
>TRBV7-3|TRBJ2-2|.|.
CASSLTRNVGAGGELFF
TGTGCCAGCAGCTTAACACGGAATGTGGGAGCAGGCGGGGAGCTGTTTTTT
>TRBV5-6|TRBJ2-6|few|.
CASSFITVRPLSGANVLTF
TGTGCCAGCAGCTTCATCACAGTGCGTCCCCTCTCTGGGGCCAACGTCCTGACTTTC
>TRBV18|TRBJ1-3|.|.
CASSPLEGTGNTIYF
TGTGCCAGCTCACCACTCGAGGGAACTGGAAACACCATATATTTT
>TRBV5-1|TRBJ2-1|.|TRBD1
CASSSRGQGYNEQFF
TGCGCCAGCAGCTCTAGGGGACAGGGCTACAATGAGCAGTTCTTC
>TRBV29-1|TRBJ1-6|.|.
CSVFADRRNSPLHF
TGCAGCGTTTTCGCCGACAGGAGGAATTCACCCCTCCACTTT
>TRBV7-2|TRBJ2-7|.|.
CASSLDYSYEQYF
TGTGCCAGCAGCTTAGACTACTCCTACGAGCAGTACTTC
>TRBV7-2|TRBJ2-1|.|TRBD1
CASRPGGYNEQFF
TGTGCCAGCCGTCCAGGGGGTTACAATGAGCAGTTCTTC
>TRBV25-1|TRBJ2-1|.|TRBD2
CASSESLAAAYNEQFF
TGTGCCAGCAGTGAATCTCTAGCGGCCGCTTACAATGAGCAGTTCTTC
>TRBV2|TRBJ1-4|.|TRBD1
CASTLDRQGGSKLFF
TGTGCCAGCACGCTCGACAGACAGGGAGGTTCGAAACTGTTTTTT
>TRBV2|TRBJ2-1|once|.
CASIRRIYNEQFF
TGTGCCAGCATAAGGCGGATTTACAATGAGCAGTTCTTC
>TRBV2|TRBJ1-1|.|.
CASSETGLSTEAFF
TGTGCCAGCAGTGAAACAGGGCTGAGTACTGAAGCTTTCTTT
>TRBV28|TRBJ2-7|.|TRBD1
CASTGDRVTYEQYF
TGTGCCAGCACCGGGGACAGGGTCACCTACGAGCAGTACTTC
>TRBV28|TRBJ2-1|.|.
CASSSSMVGEQFF
TGTGCCAGCAGTTCTTCAATGGTCGGTGAGCAGTTCTTC
>TRBV6-5|TRBJ1-2|once|.
CASTGRAGYTF
TGTGCCAGCACGGGCAGGGCAGGCTACACCTTC
>TRBV20-1|TRBJ2-7|.|.
CSATPYEQYF
TGCAGTGCCACACCCTACGAGCAGTACTTC
>TRBV9|TRBJ1-4|.|.
CASSVSTGGDEKLFF
TGTGCCAGCAGCGTATCTACCGGAGGAGATGAAAAACTGTTTTTT
>TRBV9|TRBJ1-2|.|.
CASSVAPGSSGYTF
TGTGCCAGCAGCGTAGCTCCGGGGAGTTCTGGCTACACCTTC
>TRBV19|TRBJ2-7|.|TRBD1
CATGQGNEQYF
TGTGCCACGGGACAGGGGAACGAGCAGTACTTC
>TRBV2|TRBJ1-5|.|TRBD1
CASSVGQLSNQPQHF
TGTGCCAGCAGTGTGGGACAGCTTAGCAATCAGCCCCAGCATTTT
>TRBV9|TRBJ2-7|.|TRBD1
CASSAQGAGFYEQYF
TGTGCCAGCAGCGCACAGGGGGCGGGTTTCTACGAGCAGTACTTC
>TRBV6-5|TRBJ2-5|.|.
CASSYPGVETQYF
TGTGCCAGCAGTTACCCAGGGGTGGAGACCCAGTACTTC
>TRBV6-1|TRBJ2-3|.|TRBD2
CASSEAASGRTDTQYF
TGTGCCAGCAGTGAAGCTGCTAGCGGGAGGACAGATACGCAGTATTTT
>TRBV19|TRBJ1-5|.|TRBD1
CATHKGAGNQPQHF
TGTGCCACGCATAAGGGGGCCGGCAATCAGCCCCAGCATTTT